This TCR beta chain was sequenced during a study of identical twins. This clonotype was seen repeatedly, ten times or more. Germline V gene lookup returns CDR1 DFQATT and CDR2 SNEGSKA (reference sequence). The CDR3 has 19 residues. V trimming: 2 bases; J trimming: 3 bases; junction bases outside the gene matches: 12. MiXCR was run by TCRdb on the 5' RACE reads, yielding one entry per CDR3 protein. This table has approximately 350,000 distinct CDR3 sequences, 9% to 15% appearing once. The same sample was also studied in work on yellow fever vaccine responses in identical twins. In that study: It has been reported that, in twins, the vaccine T cell response seemed partly convergent and partly personalized.

The chain recombines TRBV20-1 with TRBJ2-1; TRBD2 matches 14 bases. The receptor comes from a woman aged 18-35 years in good health. Specimen: CD8+ T cells sorted from blood. CDR3 sequence (DNA): TGCAGTGCTAGACTCAAACCGGGACTAGCGGGGGCTAACTACAATGAGCAGTTCTTC. Protein product: CSARLKPGLAGANYNEQFF.